This is a list of T cell receptor beta chains from one sample in a study of blood T cells in healthy people across ages. Via MiXCR, TCRdb re-called the 5' RACE reads, giving one row per CDR3 protein. The table lists more than 650,000 distinct CDR3 sequences, 22% of them singletons. The sample consisted of blood. Every receptor here comes from a man between 65 and 79 years old in good health. The CDR3 runs from the conserved cysteine through the conserved F or W. D genes are given only for firm matches. For some rows the clone size is stated as once, few or many, or as a class when expanded; others skip it.

>TRBV5-1|TRBJ1-1|-|-
TGCGCCAGCAGCTTGAATAGCCGCGGGAACACTGAAGCTTTCTTT
CASSLNSRGNTEAFF
>TRBV10-3|TRBJ2-5|-|-
TGTGCCATCAGTGAGGCAGGGTTGGAGACCCAGTACTTC
CAISEAGLETQYF
>TRBV14|TRBJ2-4|-|few
TGTGCCAGCAGCCAAGATCTCCAGGGATCCCAGTACTTC
CASSQDLQGSQYF
>TRBV9|TRBJ1-2|-|-
TGTGCCAGCAGCGTAGATGTGAGGGCGGATGGCTACACCTTC
CASSVDVRADGYTF
>TRBV10-3|TRBJ2-5|-|-
TGTGCCATCAGTGAGTCTTGGAGAGCTTGGGAGACCCAGTACTTC
CAISESWRAWETQYF
>TRBV19|TRBJ1-5|-|-
TGTGCCAGTAACATCCGGGACGGCAATCAGCCCCAGCATTTT
CASNIRDGNQPQHF
>TRBV7-9|TRBJ1-1|-|many
TGTGCCAGCAGCCCCCCCCAGGGAAGGGACACTGAAGCTTTCTTT
CASSPPQGRDTEAFF
>TRBV12-3/TRBV12-4|TRBJ2-3|-|-
TGTGCCAGCAGTTTATTCGGGACCATAACCACAGATACGCAGTATTTT
CASSLFGTITTDTQYF
>TRBV9|TRBJ1-2|-|-
TGTGCCAGCAGCATGGGGGGGGGCGGTGGCTACACCTTC
CASSMGGGGGYTF
>TRBV15|TRBJ2-1|-|-
TGTGCCACCAGCAGAGCACAGAGCTCCTACAATGAGCAGTTCTTC
CATSRAQSSYNEQFF
>TRBV5-1|TRBJ2-3|-|-
TGCGCCAGCAGCCCGGTTCTTGATACGCAGTATTTT
CASSPVLDTQYF
>TRBV4-1|TRBJ2-4|-|-
TGCGCCAGCAGCCGCGATGGACACCGGGACCCGAGGAACATTCAGTACTTC
CASSRDGHRDPRNIQYF
>TRBV6-5|TRBJ2-1|TRBD1|-
TGTGCCAGCAGTTACGGGACAGGGGCGAATGAGCAGTTCTTC
CASSYGTGANEQFF
>TRBV25-1|TRBJ1-4|-|-
TGTGCCAGCAGTGTAGTCCCTCACGGTAATGAAAAACTGTTTTTT
CASSVVPHGNEKLFF
>TRBV28|TRBJ2-1|-|-
TGTGCCAGCAGTTCTCCCTCGGCGGGGCCCTACAATGAGCAGTTCTTC
CASSSPSAGPYNEQFF
>TRBV20-1|TRBJ2-3|-|-
TGCAGTGCTAGAGATCGAATAGCGGCCACAGATACGCAGTATTTT
CSARDRIAATDTQYF
>TRBV10-3|TRBJ1-2|-|few
TGTGCCATCAGTGCACCTGGAATCAGGCCCGGCTACACCTTC
CAISAPGIRPGYTF
>TRBV10-3|TRBJ2-6|-|-
TGTGCCATTACGGACGGTGGAAAGGAAAGGGCCAACGTCCTGACTTTC
CAITDGGKERANVLTF
>TRBV13|TRBJ2-6|-|-
TGTGCCAGCATCCCCACCCCCGGGGGACCTGGGGCCAACGTCCTGACTTTC
CASIPTPGGPGANVLTF
>TRBV7-2|TRBJ1-2|-|many
TGTGCCAGCAGCTTAGAATCAGGTGGCTATGGCTACACCTTC
CASSLESGGYGYTF
>TRBV29-1|TRBJ2-1|TRBD2|-
TGCAGCGTTGGATTAGCGGGACTCCGTGAGCAGTTCTTC
CSVGLAGLREQFF
>TRBV4-2|TRBJ2-7|TRBD1|-
TGTGCCAGCAGCCATGGGGACAGACCACCCGCCTACGAGCAGTACTTC
CASSHGDRPPAYEQYF
>TRBV12-3/TRBV12-4|TRBJ2-1|-|few
TGTGCCAGCAGTATGGGAAGCTCCTACAATGAGCAGTTCTTC
CASSMGSSYNEQFF
>TRBV10-3|TRBJ1-4|-|-
TGTGCCATCAGTGTCGAGTTTTTGGGGACAAGTAATGAAAAACTGTTTTTT
CAISVEFLGTSNEKLFF
>TRBV11-2|TRBJ1-2|-|-
TGTGCCAGCAGGCCCATCAACTATGGCTACACCTTC
CASRPINYGYTF
>TRBV6-2/TRBV6-3|TRBJ1-1|TRBD1|-
TGTGCCAGCAGTTGCCTCCTGACACTTCGGGCGGGACAGGGGGCGATGTGGGCTTTCTTT
CASSCLLTLRAGQGAMWAFF
>TRBV20-1|TRBJ2-1|TRBD2|once
TGCAGTGCCAGAGCGGGAGGATTCCACAATGAGCAGTTCTTC
CSARAGGFHNEQFF
>TRBV4-1|TRBJ1-5|-|few
TGCGCCAGCAGCCAAGATTGGGGGGTGGGGAATCAGCCCCAGCATTTT
CASSQDWGVGNQPQHF